These T cell receptor beta chains were read from a single sample in a study of blood T cells in healthy people across ages. TCRdb processed the 5' RACE reads anew with MiXCR; each CDR3 protein has one entry. The sample has under 850,000 distinct CDR3 sequences, 30% to 45% seen once. The sample comprised blood. The receptors originated from a man in his late teens or twenties in good health. CDR3s include the opening cysteine and the closing phenylalanine or tryptophan. Fields, in order: clone size, D gene, V gene, J gene, CDR3 DNA, CDR3 protein. A D gene is named only where the DNA matches it firmly. The size field is filled for only some rows; it gives once, few, many or a size class.

>many|.|TRBV10-3|TRBJ2-3
TGTGCCATCAGCCAGGATGGTACTAGCACAGATACGCAGTATTTT
CAISQDGTSTDTQYF
>.|.|TRBV5-1|TRBJ2-2
TGCGCCAGCAGCGGACAGTCTTCTACCCACCACACCGGGGAGCTGTTTTTT
CASSGQSSTHHTGELFF
>few|TRBD1|TRBV6-6|TRBJ2-3
TGTGCCAGCAGTGCTGGACAGGTCACAGATACGCAGTATTTT
CASSAGQVTDTQYF
>.|.|TRBV7-9|TRBJ2-4
TGTGCCAGCAGCCTAGACAGATACGAGCGGTACTTC
CASSLDRYERYF
>.|.|TRBV7-2|TRBJ2-5
TGTGCCAGCAGCTTAGGACCGAAGAAGGGGGAGACCCAGTACTTC
CASSLGPKKGETQYF
>.|TRBD2|TRBV20-1|TRBJ2-3
TGCAGTGCTAGATCCCCCGGGACTAGCGGGGTTTTCATTTTGGATACGCAGTATTTT
CSARSPGTSGVFILDTQYF
>.|.|TRBV7-2|TRBJ2-7
TGTGCCAGCAGCTTAAAGGTAACTAGCTTCAACGAGCAGTACTTC
CASSLKVTSFNEQYF
>few|.|TRBV14|TRBJ2-2
TGTGCCAGCAGCCAAGGGACTCCAACCGGGGAGCTGTTTTTT
CASSQGTPTGELFF
>many|.|TRBV11-3|TRBJ2-3
TGTGCCAGCAGTTTAGACAGGCGGGATACGCAGTATTTT
CASSLDRRDTQYF
>.|TRBD1|TRBV4-3|TRBJ2-6
TGCGCCAGCAGCCCATCCGGGACAGGTTTCATCTCTGGGGCCAACGTCCTGACTTTC
CASSPSGTGFISGANVLTF
>.|.|TRBV5-1|TRBJ1-1
TGCGCCAGCAGCTTGGATGGGTCAGGGGTGGACACTGAAGCTTTCTTT
CASSLDGSGVDTEAFF
>.|.|TRBV25-1|TRBJ2-1
TGTGCCAGCAGGAGGGGAGGAGTACACAATGAGCAGTTCTTC
CASRRGGVHNEQFF
>.|.|TRBV5-1|TRBJ1-6
TGCGCCAGCAGCTTGGCCCGGACAGAAGACTCCTATAATTCACCCCTCCACTTT
CASSLARTEDSYNSPLHF
>.|.|TRBV12-5|TRBJ2-7
TGTGCTAGTGGTTTGGTCCCCAATGAGCAGTACTTC
CASGLVPNEQYF
>.|.|TRBV5-1|TRBJ2-2
TGCGCCAGCAGCTTGGCTTACAAACCCGGGGAGCTGTTTTTT
CASSLAYKPGELFF
>.|.|TRBV28|TRBJ2-2
TGTGCCAGCAGTTTGATAGGTCTGAACACCGGGGAGCTGTTTTTT
CASSLIGLNTGELFF
>.|TRBD2|TRBV7-2|TRBJ2-3
TGTGCCAGCAGCTTAAAGCCGAGCGGAGCGGGATACACAGATACGCAGTATTTT
CASSLKPSGAGYTDTQYF
>.|.|TRBV12-3/TRBV12-4|TRBJ1-2
TGTGCCAGCAGTGTCGACCGAGTCTATGGCTACACCTTC
CASSVDRVYGYTF
>.|.|TRBV14|TRBJ2-1
TGTGCCAGCAGCCCTAGAGCGGCTTCGTTTATGCAGTTCTTC
CASSPRAASFMQFF
>few|.|TRBV25-1|TRBJ2-5
TGTGCCAGCAGTGAGGGGGCTAGCGGAGAGACCCAGTACTTC
CASSEGASGETQYF
>.|.|TRBV3-1|TRBJ2-5
TGTGCCAGCAGACCCAACGCCTTCCGGACAGCCCAGGTGAAGACCCAGTACTTC
CASRPNAFRTAQVKTQYF
>.|TRBD1|TRBV4-1|TRBJ2-5
TGCGCCAGCAGCCAAGATTTGACAGGGGTGGATGAAGAGACCCAGTACTTC
CASSQDLTGVDEETQYF
>.|TRBD1|TRBV6-6|TRBJ2-3
TGTGCCAGCAGTTACTCTGGGGACAGGGAAGATACGCAGTATTTT
CASSYSGDREDTQYF
>.|.|TRBV6-6|TRBJ2-5
TGTGCCAGCACCGGAGGACGGACACATCGCGGGGAGACCCAGTACTTC
CASTGGRTHRGETQYF
>.|.|TRBV20-1|TRBJ2-3
TGCAGTGCTCCGGGATATTCAGATACGCAGTATTTT
CSAPGYSDTQYF
>.|.|TRBV6-1|TRBJ2-2
TGTGCCAGCGGATTGGGCGCAGGGAGGAACACCGGGGAGCTGTTTTTT
CASGLGAGRNTGELFF
>once|TRBD2|TRBV5-1|TRBJ2-7
TGCGCCAGCAGCGAAAGCGGGGGGGCTGTCAATGAGCAGTACTTC
CASSESGGAVNEQYF
>few|.|TRBV3-1|TRBJ2-5
TGTGCCAGCAGCCAAGGGTACAGCGGGGAGACCCAGTACTTC
CASSQGYSGETQYF
>.|.|TRBV29-1|TRBJ1-2
TGCAGCGCCCTGGATTACAAGGATAACTATGGCTACACCTTC
CSALDYKDNYGYTF
>few|TRBD1|TRBV7-9|TRBJ1-6
TGTGCCAGCAGCACTTACCGGGACAGGGGAGACTCACCCCTCCACTTT
CASSTYRDRGDSPLHF
>.|.|TRBV9|TRBJ2-7
TGTGCCAGCAGCCCCCAGGCGAGGGAACTATACGGCGAGCAGTACTTC
CASSPQARELYGEQYF
>.|.|TRBV27|TRBJ1-5
TGTGCCAGCAGTTTAAAAAGGGACCAGCCCCAGCATTTT
CASSLKRDQPQHF
>few|.|TRBV6-5|TRBJ2-7
TGTGCCAGCGGTTACTCGAACCCCAAGGGCGAGCAGTACTTC
CASGYSNPKGEQYF
>.|TRBD2|TRBV10-3|TRBJ2-2
TGTGCCATCAGTGAGGTCCTAGCGGGAAGTTCCGGGGAGCTGTTTTTT
CAISEVLAGSSGELFF